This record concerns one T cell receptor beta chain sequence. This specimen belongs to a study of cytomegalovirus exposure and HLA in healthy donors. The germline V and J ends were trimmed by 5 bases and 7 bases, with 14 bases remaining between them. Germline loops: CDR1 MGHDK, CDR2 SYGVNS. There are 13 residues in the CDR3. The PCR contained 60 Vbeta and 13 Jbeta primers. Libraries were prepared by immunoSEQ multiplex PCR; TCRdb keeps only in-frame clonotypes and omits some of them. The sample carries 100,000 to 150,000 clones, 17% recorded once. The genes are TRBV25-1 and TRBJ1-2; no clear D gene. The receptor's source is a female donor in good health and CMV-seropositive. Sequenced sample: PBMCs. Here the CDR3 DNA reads TGTGCCAGCAGTATTATCGGTGTTTTTGGCTACACCTTC. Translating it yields CASSIIGVFGYTF.